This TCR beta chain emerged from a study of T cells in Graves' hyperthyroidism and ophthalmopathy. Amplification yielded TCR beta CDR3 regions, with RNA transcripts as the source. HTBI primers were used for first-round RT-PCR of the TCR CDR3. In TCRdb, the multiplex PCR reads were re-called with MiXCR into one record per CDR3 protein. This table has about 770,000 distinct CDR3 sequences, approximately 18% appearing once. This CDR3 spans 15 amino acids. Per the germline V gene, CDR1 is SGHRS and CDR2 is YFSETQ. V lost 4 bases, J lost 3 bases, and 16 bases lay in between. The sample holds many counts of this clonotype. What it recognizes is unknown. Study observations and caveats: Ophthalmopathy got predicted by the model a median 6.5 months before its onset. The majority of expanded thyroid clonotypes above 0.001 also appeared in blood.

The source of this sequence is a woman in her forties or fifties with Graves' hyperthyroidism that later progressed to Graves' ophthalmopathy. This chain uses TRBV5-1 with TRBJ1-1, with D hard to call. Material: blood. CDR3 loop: CASSGGIGFDTEAFF. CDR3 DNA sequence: TGCGCCAGCAGCGGTGGTATTGGCTTTGACACTGAAGCTTTCTTT.